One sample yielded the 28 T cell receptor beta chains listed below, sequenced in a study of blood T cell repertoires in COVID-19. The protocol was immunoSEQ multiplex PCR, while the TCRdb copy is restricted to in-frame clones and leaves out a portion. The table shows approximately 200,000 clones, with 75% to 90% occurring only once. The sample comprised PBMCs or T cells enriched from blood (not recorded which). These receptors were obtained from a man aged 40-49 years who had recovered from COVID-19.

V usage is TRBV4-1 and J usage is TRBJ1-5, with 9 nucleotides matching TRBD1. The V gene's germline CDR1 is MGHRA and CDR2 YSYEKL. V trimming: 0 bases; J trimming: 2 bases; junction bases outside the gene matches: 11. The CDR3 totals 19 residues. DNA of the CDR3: TGCGCCAGCAGCCAAGATCGCTACAGGGGGCGGCAGGGCAATCAGCCCCAGCATTTT. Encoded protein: CASSQDRYRGRQGNQPQHF.

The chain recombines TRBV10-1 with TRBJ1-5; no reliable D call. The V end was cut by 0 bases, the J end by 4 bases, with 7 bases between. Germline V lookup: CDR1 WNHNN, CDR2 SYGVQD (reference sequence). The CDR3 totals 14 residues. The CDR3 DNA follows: TGCGCCAGCAGTGAGTCAGGAGAAAATCAGCCCCAGCATTTT. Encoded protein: CASSESGENQPQHF.

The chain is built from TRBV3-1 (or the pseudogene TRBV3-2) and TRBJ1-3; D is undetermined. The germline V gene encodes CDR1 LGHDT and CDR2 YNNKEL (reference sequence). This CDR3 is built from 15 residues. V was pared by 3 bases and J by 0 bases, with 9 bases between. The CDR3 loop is CASSHSGLSGNTIYF. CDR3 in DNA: TGTGCCAGCAGCCATTCTGGGCTCTCTGGAAACACCATATATTTT.

The CDR3 reads CASSLTGTGRRLNTEAFF. The CDR3 bases are TGTGCCAGCAGTTTAACAGGGACAGGCCGGAGACTGAACACTGAAGCTTTCTTT. The chain couples TRBV28 to TRBJ1-1; 8 nucleotides agree with TRBD1. CDR1 and CDR2 (germline): MDHEN, SYDVKM. The CDR3 length is 18 residues. The trim removed 2 bases at V and 0 bases at J, leaving 11 bases unmatched.

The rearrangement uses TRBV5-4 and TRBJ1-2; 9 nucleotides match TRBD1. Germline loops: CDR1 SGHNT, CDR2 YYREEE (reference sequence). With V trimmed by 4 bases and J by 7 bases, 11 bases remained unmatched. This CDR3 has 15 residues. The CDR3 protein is CASSPIQTGGGGYTF. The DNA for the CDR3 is TGTGCCAGCAGCCCCATCCAGACAGGGGGAGGTGGCTACACCTTC.

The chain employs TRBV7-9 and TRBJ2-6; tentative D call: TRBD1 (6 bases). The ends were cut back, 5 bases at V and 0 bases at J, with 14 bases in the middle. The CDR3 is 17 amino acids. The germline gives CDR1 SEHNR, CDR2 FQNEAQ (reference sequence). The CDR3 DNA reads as TGTGCCAGCAGCCCGACAGGTAGCTACTCTGGGGCCAACGTCCTGACTTTC. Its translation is CASSPTGSYSGANVLTF.

The DNA for the CDR3 is TGTGCCAGCAGTTCCCTCGGGACAGGGGCAACCTACGAGCAGTACTTC. Residues: CASSSLGTGATYEQYF. The V gene is TRBV5-4, the J gene TRBJ2-7; 10 bases are shared with TRBD1. Germline V gene data show CDR1 as SGHNT and CDR2 as YYREEE (reference sequence). The CDR3 sequence is 16 residues long. V dropped 5 bases and J dropped 2; count of bases not matched to a gene: 10.

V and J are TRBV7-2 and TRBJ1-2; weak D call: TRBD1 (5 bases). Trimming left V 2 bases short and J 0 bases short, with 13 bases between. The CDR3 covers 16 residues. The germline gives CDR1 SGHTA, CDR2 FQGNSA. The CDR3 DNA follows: TGTGCCAGCAGCTTAAGGGGTCTGGAAACTAACTATGGCTACACCTTC. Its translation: CASSLRGLETNYGYTF.

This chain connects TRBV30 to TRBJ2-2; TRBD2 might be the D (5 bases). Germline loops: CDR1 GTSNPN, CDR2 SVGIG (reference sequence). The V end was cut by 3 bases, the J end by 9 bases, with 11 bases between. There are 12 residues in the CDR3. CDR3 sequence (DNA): TGTGCCTGGAGCGGGATTCACCGGGAGCTGTTTTTT. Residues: CAWSGIHRELFF.

CDR3 nucleotide sequence: TGCGCCAGCAGCCAAGGGGTGGAGGCTTTCTTT. Protein product: CASSQGVEAFF. The chain carries TRBV4-1 and TRBJ1-1, with D hard to call. There are 11 residues in the CDR3. V gave up 1 base and J gave up 11 bases, with 8 bases separating them. CDR1 and CDR2 (germline): MGHRA, YSYEKL.

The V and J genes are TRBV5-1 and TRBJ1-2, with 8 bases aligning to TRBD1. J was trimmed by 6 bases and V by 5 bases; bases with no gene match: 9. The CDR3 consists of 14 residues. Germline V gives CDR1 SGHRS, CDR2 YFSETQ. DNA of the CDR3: TGCGCCAGCAGTCCATCAGGGGGCGAGAATGGCTACACCTTC. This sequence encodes CASSPSGGENGYTF.

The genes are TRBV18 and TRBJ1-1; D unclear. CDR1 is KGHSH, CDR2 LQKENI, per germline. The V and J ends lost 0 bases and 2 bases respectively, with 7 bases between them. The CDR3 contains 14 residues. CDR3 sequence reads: CASSPPGVNTEAFF. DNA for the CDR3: TGTGCCAGCTCACCACCCGGGGTAAACACTGAAGCTTTCTTT.

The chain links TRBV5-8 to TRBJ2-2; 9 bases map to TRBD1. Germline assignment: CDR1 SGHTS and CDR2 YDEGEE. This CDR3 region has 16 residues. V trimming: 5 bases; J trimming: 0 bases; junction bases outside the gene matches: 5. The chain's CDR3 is CASRSQGAANTGELFF. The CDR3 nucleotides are TGTGCCAGCAGGTCACAGGGGGCAGCGAACACCGGGGAGCTGTTTTTT.

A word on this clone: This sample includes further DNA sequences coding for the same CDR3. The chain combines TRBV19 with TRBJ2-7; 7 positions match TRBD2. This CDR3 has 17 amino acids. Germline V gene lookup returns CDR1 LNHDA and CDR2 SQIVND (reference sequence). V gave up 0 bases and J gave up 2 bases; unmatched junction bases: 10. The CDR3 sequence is CASSIDSLAERPYEQYF. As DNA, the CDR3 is TGTGCCAGTAGTATAGATTCTCTAGCGGAAAGGCCCTACGAGCAGTACTTC.

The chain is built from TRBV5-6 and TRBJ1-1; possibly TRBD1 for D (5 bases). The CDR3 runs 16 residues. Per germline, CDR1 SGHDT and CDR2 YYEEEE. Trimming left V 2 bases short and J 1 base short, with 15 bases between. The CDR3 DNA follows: TGTGCCAGCAGCTTTTTTCTCCGGGGGACGAACACTGAAGCTTTCTTT. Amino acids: CASSFFLRGTNTEAFF. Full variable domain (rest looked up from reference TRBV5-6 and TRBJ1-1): DAGVTQSPTHLIKTRGQQVTLRCSPKSGHDTVSWYQQALGQGPQFIFQYYEEEERQRGNFPDRFSGHQFPNYSSELNVNALLLGDSALYLCASSFFLRGTNTEAFFGQGTRLTVV.

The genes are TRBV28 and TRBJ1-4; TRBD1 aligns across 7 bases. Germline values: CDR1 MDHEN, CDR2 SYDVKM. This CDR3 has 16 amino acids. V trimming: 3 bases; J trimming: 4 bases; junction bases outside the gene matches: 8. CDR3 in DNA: TGTGCCAGCAGTTTCCGGGGGACAGAGTTTAATGAAAAACTGTTTTTT. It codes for CASSFRGTEFNEKLFF.

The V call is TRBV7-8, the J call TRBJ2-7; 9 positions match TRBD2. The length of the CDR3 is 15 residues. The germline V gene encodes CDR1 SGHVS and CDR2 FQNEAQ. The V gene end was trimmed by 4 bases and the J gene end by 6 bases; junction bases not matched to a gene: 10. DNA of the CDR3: TGTGCCAGCAGCTCCTCGCGGGCTAGCGGGACCGAGCAGTACTTC. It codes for CASSSSRASGTEQYF.

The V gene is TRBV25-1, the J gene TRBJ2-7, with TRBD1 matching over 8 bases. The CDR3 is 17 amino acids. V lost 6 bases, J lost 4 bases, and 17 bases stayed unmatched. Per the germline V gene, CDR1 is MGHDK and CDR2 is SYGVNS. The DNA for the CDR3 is TGTGCCAGCAGCGAAATCGGGACAGGTACCTGGGGGTACGAGCAGTACTTC. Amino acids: CASSEIGTGTWGYEQYF.

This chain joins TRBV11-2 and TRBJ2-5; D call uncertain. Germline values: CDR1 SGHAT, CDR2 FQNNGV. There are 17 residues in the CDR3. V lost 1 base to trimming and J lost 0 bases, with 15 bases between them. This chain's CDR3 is CASSLAFDTEDQETQYF. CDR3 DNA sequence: TGTGCCAGCAGCTTAGCCTTTGACACAGAAGACCAAGAGACCCAGTACTTC.

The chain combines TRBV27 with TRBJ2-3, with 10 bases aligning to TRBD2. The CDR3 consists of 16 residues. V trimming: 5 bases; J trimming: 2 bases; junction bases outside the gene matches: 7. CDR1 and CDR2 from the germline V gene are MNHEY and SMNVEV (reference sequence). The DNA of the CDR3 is TGTGCCAGCAGTCTTAGCGGGAGGTTTAACACAGATACGCAGTATTTT. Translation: CASSLSGRFNTDTQYF.

This CDR3 reads CAISEKGPTSVSRYTF. CDR3 in DNA: TGTGCCATCAGTGAGAAGGGGCCTACATCGGTGAGTCGCTACACCTTC. J is TRBJ1-2 and V is TRBV10-3, with D possibly matching TRBD1 (5 bases). The CDR3 is 16 amino acids. V lost 2 bases and J lost 9, with 22 bases in between. Germline CDR1 ENHRY, CDR2 SYGVKD.

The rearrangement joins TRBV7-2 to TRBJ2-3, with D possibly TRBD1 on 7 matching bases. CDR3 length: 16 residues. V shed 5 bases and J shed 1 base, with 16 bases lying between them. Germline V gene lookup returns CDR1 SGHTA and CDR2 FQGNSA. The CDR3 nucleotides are TGTGCCAGCAGCGTACGACAGGGAGGCCGCACAGATACGCAGTATTTT. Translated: CASSVRQGGRTDTQYF.

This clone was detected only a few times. In nucleotides, the CDR3 is TGTGCCAGCAGCTTAGCGCAGGGCTACGAGCAGTACTTC. Translated: CASSLAQGYEQYF. The chain is built from TRBV7-8 and TRBJ2-7, with TRBD1 as a possible D gene (5 bases). The CDR3 has 13 residues. V dropped 0 bases and J dropped 3 bases, with 6 bases sitting between them. Per the germline V gene, CDR1 is SGHVS and CDR2 is FQNEAQ.

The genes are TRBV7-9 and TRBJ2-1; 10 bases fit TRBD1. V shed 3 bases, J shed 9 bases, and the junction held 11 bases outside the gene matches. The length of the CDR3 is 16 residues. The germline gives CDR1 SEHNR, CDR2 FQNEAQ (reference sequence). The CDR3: CASSFAGDRGSSEQFF. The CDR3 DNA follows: TGTGCCAGCAGCTTCGCCGGGGACAGGGGCTCCAGTGAGCAGTTCTTC. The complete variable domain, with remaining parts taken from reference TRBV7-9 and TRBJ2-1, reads DTGVSQNPRHKITKRGQNVTFRCDPISEHNRLYWYRQTLGQGPEFLTYFQNEAQLEKSRLLSDRFSAERPKGSFSTLEIQRTEQGDSAMYLCASSFAGDRGSSEQFFGPGTRLTVL.

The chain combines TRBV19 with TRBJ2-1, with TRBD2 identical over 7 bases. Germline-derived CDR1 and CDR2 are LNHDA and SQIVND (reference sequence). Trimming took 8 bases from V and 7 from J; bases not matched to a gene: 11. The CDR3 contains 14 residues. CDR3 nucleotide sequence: TGTGCCAGTCGGCAGGCGGGAGAGTTAAATGAGCAGTTCTTC. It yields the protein CASRQAGELNEQFF.

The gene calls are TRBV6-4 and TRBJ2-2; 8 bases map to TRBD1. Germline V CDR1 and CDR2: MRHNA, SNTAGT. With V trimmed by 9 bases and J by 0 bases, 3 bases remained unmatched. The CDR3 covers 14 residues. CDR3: CASRTGTNTGELFF. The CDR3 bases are TGTGCCAGTAGGACAGGGACGAACACCGGGGAGCTGTTTTTT.

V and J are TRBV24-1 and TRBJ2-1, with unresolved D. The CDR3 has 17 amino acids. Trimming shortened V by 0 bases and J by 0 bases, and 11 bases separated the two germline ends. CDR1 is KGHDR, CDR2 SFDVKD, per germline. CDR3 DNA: TGTGCCACCAGTGATTTGGAGACAACGCTCTCCTACAATGAGCAGTTCTTC. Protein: CATSDLETTLSYNEQFF.

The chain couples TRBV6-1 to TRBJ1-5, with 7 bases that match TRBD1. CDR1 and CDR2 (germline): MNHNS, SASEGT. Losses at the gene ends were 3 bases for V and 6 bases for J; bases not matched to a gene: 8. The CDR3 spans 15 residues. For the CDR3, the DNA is TGTGCCAGCAGTGAGCAAGCTACAGGGGTTCAGCCCCAGCATTTT. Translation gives CASSEQATGVQPQHF.